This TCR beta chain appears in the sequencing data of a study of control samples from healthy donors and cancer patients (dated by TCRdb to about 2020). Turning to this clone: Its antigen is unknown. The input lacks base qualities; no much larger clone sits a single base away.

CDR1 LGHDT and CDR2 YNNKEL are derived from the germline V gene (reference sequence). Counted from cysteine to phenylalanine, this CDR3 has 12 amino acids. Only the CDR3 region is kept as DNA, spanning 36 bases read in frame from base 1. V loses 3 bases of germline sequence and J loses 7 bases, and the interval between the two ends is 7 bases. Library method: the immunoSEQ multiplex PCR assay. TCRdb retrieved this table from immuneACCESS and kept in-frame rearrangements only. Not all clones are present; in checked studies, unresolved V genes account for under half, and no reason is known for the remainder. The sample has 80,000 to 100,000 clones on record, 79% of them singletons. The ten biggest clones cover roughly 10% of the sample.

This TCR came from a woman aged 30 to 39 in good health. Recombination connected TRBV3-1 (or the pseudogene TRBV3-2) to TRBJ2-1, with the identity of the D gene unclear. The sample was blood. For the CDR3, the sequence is CASSHQANEQFF. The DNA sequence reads TGTGCCAGCAGCCATCAGGCGAATGAGCAGTTCTTC.